The 16 T cell receptor beta chains presented below share a single source sample, sequenced in a study of T cell responses to AZD1222 COVID-19 vaccine. Libraries were prepared by immunoSEQ multiplex PCR; TCRdb keeps only in-frame clonotypes and omits some of them. This repertoire shows around 78,000 clones, 75% to 90% found once; its top ten account for 24%. The sample here was peripheral blood, taken on day 0 of AZD1222 vaccination. Receptor source: an adult in good health.

The chain joins TRBV6-4 to TRBJ2-1, with 12 bases lining up with TRBD2. Trimming at V came to 4 bases and at J to 8 bases, leaving 3 bases not matched to a gene. CDR1 and CDR2 (germline): MRHNA, SNTAGT. The CDR3 contains 14 residues. The CDR3 spells CASSVTSGSHEQFF. The CDR3, as DNA: TGTGCCAGCAGTGTGACTAGCGGGAGCCATGAGCAGTTCTTC.

The rearrangement uses TRBV5-5 and TRBJ1-1; 7 bases agree with TRBD1. This CDR3 contains 14 residues. Germline values: CDR1 SGHKS, CDR2 YYEKEE (reference sequence). The V gene end was trimmed by 3 bases and the J gene end by 1 base; junction bases not matched to a gene: 3. CDR3 sequence reads: CASSSTGRNTEAFF. The DNA for the CDR3 is TGTGCCAGCAGCTCGACAGGGCGGAACACTGAAGCTTTCTTT.

The chain couples TRBV21-1 to TRBJ1-5; the table's D gene call, TRBD1, was not cross checked with the DNA. TRBV21-1 is shown as a pseudogene. CDR3 length: 14 amino acids. CDR3 sequence: CASSKDRGDQPQHF. The CDR3 DNA is TGTGCCAGCAGCAAAGACAGGGGCGATCAGCCCCAGCATTTT.

V gene TRBV10-3 combines with J gene TRBJ2-1; 14 bases are shared with TRBD2. The CDR3 is 15 amino acids. V gave up 5 bases and J gave up 6 bases; unmatched junction bases: 3. Looked up from germline, CDR1 is ENHRY and CDR2 is SYGVKD. CDR3 sequence reads: CAISPGTSGSNEQFF. CDR3 in DNA: TGTGCCATCAGTCCCGGGACTAGCGGGAGCAATGAGCAGTTCTTC.

This clone was detected only once. The chain recombines TRBV20-1 with TRBJ2-7, with D possibly TRBD2 on 5 matching bases. Per the germline V gene, CDR1 is DFQATT and CDR2 is SNEGSKA (reference sequence). The germline V and J ends were trimmed by 3 bases and 4 bases, with 16 bases remaining between them. The CDR3 length is 14 residues. The CDR3 DNA sequence: TGCAGTGCTAGTGTAAGGACGGGAAGGTACGAGCAGTACTTC. Encoded protein: CSASVRTGRYEQYF.

This clone was counted a single time. The chain employs TRBV10-3 and TRBJ2-1; TRBD1 matches at 10 bases. CDR3 length equals 18 residues. Trimming removed 11 bases from V and 1 base from J; junction bases left unmatched: 17. The germline CDR1 and CDR2 sequences are ENHRY and SYGVKD. The DNA of the CDR3 is TGTGCCGGCTCGACCGGGACAGGGGTCGTCGGTTCCTACAATGAGCAGTTCTTC. It codes for CAGSTGTGVVGSYNEQFF.

The gene calls are TRBV3-1 (or the pseudogene TRBV3-2) and TRBJ1-1; TRBD1 is a possible D gene (6 bases). CDR1 is LGHDT, CDR2 YNNKEL, per germline (reference sequence). CDR3 size: 13 residues. The V end was cut by 2 bases, the J end by 8 bases, with 12 bases between. CDR3 sequence: CASSQLQGAEAFF. The CDR3 nucleotides are TGTGCCAGCAGCCAACTACAGGGTGCGGAAGCTTTCTTT.

The rearrangement links TRBV4-3 to TRBJ1-3; 7 nucleotides match TRBD1. Germline CDR1 and CDR2: LGHNA and YSLEER. The V and J ends lost 3 bases and 3 bases, in that order; junction bases with no gene match: 8. The CDR3 has 16 amino acids. The CDR3 protein is CASSQTSGGVGNTIYF. In DNA, the CDR3 is TGCGCCAGCAGCCAGACATCAGGGGGGGTTGGAAACACCATATATTTT.

The chain has TRBV19 and TRBJ1-4; no clear D gene. The V gene lost 2 bases and the J gene lost 0 bases, with 7 bases spanning the gap. This CDR3 spans 15 amino acids. Germline assignment: CDR1 LNHDA and CDR2 SQIVND (reference sequence). Here the CDR3 reads CASSISSATNEKLFF. The CDR3 region has the DNA TGTGCCAGTAGTATATCCTCGGCAACTAATGAAAAACTGTTTTTT.

This clone was seen at least ten times. This rearrangement joins TRBV5-1 to TRBJ1-2, with 10 bases matching TRBD1. Germline V CDR1 and CDR2: SGHRS, YFSETQ. This CDR3 contains 15 residues. Trimming removed 3 bases from V and 4 bases from J; junction bases left unmatched: 6. CDR3 sequence: CASSSQGQGSYGYTF. The DNA for the CDR3 is TGCGCCAGCAGCTCACAGGGACAGGGGTCCTATGGCTACACCTTC.

The J gene is TRBJ2-7, the V gene TRBV9; D possibly corresponds to TRBD2 (6 bases). V dropped 3 bases and J dropped 5 bases, with 18 bases sitting between them. There are 15 residues in the CDR3. CDR1 and CDR2 from the germline V gene are SGDLS and YYNGEE. This CDR3 is CASSARDFSLHEQYF. The CDR3 DNA sequence: TGTGCCAGCAGCGCCCGGGACTTCTCTTTACACGAGCAGTACTTC. The full variable domain, rest sourced from reference TRBV9 and TRBJ2-7, is DSGVTQTPKHLITATGQRVTLRCSPRSGDLSVYWYQQSLDQGLQFLIQYYNGEERAKGNILERFSAQQFPDLHSELNLSSLELGDSALYFCASSARDFSLHEQYFGPGTRLTVT.

The chain combines TRBV6-2 or TRBV6-3 with TRBJ1-4, with D unclear. This CDR3 is built from 11 residues. Germline V gene data show CDR1 as MNHEY and CDR2 as SVGEGT. Trimming took 5 bases from V and 5 from J, leaving 3 bases between them. The CDR3 DNA sequence: TGTGCCAGCAGTGAGAATGAAAAACTGTTTTTT. Protein: CASSENEKLFF.

The rearrangement uses TRBV2 and TRBJ2-5, with D uncertain. This CDR3 region has 14 residues. V was pared by 6 bases and J by 2 bases, with 13 bases between. Germline CDR1 reads SNHLY; CDR2 reads FYNNEI. The CDR3 sequence is CASRGPARQETQYF. Written as DNA, the CDR3 is TGTGCCAGCAGGGGCCCGGCTAGGCAAGAGACCCAGTACTTC.

For the CDR3, the DNA is TGTGCCAGCAGCACCACCCGTGACAGGGGCACAGATACGCAGTATTTT. Translation gives CASSTTRDRGTDTQYF. The chain joins TRBV11-3 to TRBJ2-3; 7 nucleotides agree with TRBD1. The germline gives CDR1 SGHNT, CDR2 YENEEA. This CDR3 region has 16 residues. With 5 bases clipped from V and 1 base from J, the junction kept 9 bases outside the gene matches.

The rearrangement links TRBV11-3 to TRBJ1-1, with D hard to call. Germline-derived CDR1 and CDR2 are SGHNT and YENEEA. This CDR3 spans 13 amino acids. V was clipped by 6 bases and J by 2 bases, with 10 bases between them. CDR3 sequence: CASRRGFNTEAFF. CDR3 sequence (DNA): TGTGCCAGCAGGCGTGGGTTTAACACTGAAGCTTTCTTT. The whole variable domain, filled in from reference TRBV11-3 and TRBJ1-1, reads EAGVVQSPRYKIIEKKQPVAFWCNPISGHNTLYWYLQNLGQGPELLIRYENEEAVDDSQLPKDRFSAERLKGVDSTLKIQPAELGDSAVYLCASRRGFNTEAFFGQGTRLTVV.

This rearrangement joins TRBV19 to TRBJ2-1, with 11 bases that match TRBD2. With 3 bases clipped from V and 1 base from J, the junction kept 5 bases outside the gene matches. Germline CDR1 and CDR2: LNHDA and SQIVND (reference sequence). This CDR3 is 17 amino acids long. The CDR3 DNA reads TGTGCCAGTAGTATCTCCCGACTAGCGGGGTCCTACAATGAGCAGTTCTTC. Encoded protein: CASSISRLAGSYNEQFF.